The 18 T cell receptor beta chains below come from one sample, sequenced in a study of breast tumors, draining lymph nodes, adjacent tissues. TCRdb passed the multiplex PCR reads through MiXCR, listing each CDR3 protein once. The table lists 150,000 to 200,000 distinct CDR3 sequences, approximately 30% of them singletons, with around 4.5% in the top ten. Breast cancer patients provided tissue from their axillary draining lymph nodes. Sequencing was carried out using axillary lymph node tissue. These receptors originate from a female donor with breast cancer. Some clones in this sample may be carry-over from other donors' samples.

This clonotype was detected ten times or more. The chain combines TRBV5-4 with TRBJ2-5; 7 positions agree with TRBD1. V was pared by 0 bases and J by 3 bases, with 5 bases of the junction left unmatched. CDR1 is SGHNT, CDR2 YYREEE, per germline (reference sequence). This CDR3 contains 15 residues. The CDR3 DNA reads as TGTGCCAGCAGCTTGGAAACAGGGGTGGAAGAGACCCAGTACTTC. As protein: CASSLETGVEETQYF.

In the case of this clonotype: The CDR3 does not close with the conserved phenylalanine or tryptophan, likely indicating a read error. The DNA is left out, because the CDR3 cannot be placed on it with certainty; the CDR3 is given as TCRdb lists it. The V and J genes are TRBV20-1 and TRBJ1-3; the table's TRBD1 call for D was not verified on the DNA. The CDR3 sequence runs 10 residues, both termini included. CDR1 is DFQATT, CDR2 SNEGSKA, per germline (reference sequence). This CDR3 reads CSAPGTGWHT.

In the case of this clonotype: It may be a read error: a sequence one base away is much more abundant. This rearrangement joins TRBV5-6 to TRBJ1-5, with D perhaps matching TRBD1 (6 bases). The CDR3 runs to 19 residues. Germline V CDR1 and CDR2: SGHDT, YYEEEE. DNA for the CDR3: TGTGCCAGCAGCGCAGCGGGGGCGCGCCTCCGGGGGGGCAATCAGCCCCAGCAGTTT. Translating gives CASSAAGARLRGGNQPQQF.

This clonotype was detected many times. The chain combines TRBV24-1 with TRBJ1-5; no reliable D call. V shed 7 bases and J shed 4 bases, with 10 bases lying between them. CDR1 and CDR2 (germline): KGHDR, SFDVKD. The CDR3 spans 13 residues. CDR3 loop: CATSAARNQPQHF. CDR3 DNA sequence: TGTGCCACCAGCGCCGCGAGGAATCAGCCCCAGCATTTT.

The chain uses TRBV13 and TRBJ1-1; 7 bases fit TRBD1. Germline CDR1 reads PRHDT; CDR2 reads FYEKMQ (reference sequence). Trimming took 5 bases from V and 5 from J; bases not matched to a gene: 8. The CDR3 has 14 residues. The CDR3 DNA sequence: TGTGCCAGCAGCCCGTCGACAGGGAATACTGAAGCTTTCTTT. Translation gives CASSPSTGNTEAFF.

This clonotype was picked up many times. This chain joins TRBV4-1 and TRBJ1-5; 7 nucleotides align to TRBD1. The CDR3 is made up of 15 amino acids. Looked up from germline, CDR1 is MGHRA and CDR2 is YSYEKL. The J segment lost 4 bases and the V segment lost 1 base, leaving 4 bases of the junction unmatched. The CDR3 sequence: CASSQGQGGNQPQHF. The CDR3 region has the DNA TGCGCCAGCAGCCAAGGACAGGGAGGGAATCAGCCCCAGCATTTT.

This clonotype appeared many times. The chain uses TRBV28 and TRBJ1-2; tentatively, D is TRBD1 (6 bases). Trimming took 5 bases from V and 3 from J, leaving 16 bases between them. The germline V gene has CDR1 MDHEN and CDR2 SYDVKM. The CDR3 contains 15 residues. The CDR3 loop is CASSTASGVDYGYTF. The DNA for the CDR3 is TGTGCCAGCAGTACGGCGTCAGGGGTGGACTATGGCTACACCTTC.

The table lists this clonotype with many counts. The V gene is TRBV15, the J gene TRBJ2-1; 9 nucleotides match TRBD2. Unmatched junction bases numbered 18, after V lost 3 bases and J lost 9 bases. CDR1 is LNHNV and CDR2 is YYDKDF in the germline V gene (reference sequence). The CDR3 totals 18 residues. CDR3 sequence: CATSRLRPGTSGWGEQFF. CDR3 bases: TGTGCCACCAGCAGGCTTCGACCGGGTACTAGCGGGTGGGGTGAGCAGTTCTTC. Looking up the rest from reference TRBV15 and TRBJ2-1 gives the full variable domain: DAMVIQNPRYQVTQFGKPVTLSCSQTLNHNVMYWYQQKSSQAPKLLFHYYDKDFNNEADTPDNFQSRRPNTSFCFLDIRSPGLGDTAMYLCATSRLRPGTSGWGEQFFGPGTRLTVL.

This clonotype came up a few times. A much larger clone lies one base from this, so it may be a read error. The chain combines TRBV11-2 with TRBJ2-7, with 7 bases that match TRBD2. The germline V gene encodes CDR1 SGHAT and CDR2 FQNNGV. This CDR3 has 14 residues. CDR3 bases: TGTGCCGGCAGCCTTCCCGGGAGGAGCTACGAGCAGTACTTC. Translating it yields CAGSLPGRSYEQYF.

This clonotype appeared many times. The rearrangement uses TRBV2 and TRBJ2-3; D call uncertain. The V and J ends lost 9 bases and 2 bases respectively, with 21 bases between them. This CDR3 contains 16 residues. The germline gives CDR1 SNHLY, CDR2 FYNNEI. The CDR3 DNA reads TGTGCCAGTCTGCCGTCCGACATACGGAACACAGATACGCAGTATTTT. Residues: CASLPSDIRNTDTQYF.

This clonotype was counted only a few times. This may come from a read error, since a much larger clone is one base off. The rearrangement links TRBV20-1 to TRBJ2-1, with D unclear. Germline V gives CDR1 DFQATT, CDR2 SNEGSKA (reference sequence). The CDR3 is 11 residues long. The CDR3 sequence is CSALYYNEQSF. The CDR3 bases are TGCAGTGCCCTTTATTACAATGAGCAGTCCTTC.

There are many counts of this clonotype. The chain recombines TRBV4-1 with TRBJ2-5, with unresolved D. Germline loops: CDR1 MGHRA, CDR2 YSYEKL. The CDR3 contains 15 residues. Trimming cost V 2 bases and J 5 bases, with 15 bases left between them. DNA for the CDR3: TGCGCCAGCAGCCAATTGAATTCCGGGTGGGAGACCCAGTACTTC. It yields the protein CASSQLNSGWETQYF.

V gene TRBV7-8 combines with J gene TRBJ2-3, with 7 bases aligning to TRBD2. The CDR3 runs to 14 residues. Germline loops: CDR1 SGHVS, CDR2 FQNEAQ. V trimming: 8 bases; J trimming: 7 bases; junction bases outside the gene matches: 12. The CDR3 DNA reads TGTGCCAGCGTCACCGGGAGGTTGGATTATACGCAGTATTTT. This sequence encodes CASVTGRLDYTQYF.

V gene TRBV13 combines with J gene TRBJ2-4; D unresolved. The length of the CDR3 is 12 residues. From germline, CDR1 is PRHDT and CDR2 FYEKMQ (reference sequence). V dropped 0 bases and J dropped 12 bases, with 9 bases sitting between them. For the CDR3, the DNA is TGTGCCAGCAGCTTAGGCCTGAGACATCAGTACTTC. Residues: CASSLGLRHQYF.

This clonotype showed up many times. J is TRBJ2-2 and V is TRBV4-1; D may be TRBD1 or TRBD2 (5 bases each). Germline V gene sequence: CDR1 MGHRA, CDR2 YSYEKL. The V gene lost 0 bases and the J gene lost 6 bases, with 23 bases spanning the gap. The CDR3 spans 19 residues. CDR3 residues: CASSQDGGRKTGPSGELFF. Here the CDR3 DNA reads TGCGCCAGCAGCCAAGATGGGGGACGGAAAACAGGACCGTCCGGGGAGCTGTTTTTT.

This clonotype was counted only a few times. The CDR3 here is CASSYDRRVTEAFF. CDR3 DNA: TGTGCCAGCAGTTACGACAGAAGAGTCACTGAAGCTTTCTTT. The chain combines TRBV12-3 or TRBV12-4 with TRBJ1-1; maybe TRBD1 (5 bases). The CDR3 runs 14 residues. The V gene lost 4 bases and the J gene lost 4 bases, with 13 bases spanning the gap.

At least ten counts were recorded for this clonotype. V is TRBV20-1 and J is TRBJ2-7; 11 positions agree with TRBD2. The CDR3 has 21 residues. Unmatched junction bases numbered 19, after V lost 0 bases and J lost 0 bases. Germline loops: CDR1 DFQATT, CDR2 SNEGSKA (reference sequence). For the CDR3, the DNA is TGCAGTGCTAGAGATAAACGGCCCTGGGCTAGCGGGAGGTTCAGCTCCTACGAGCAGTACTTC. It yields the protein CSARDKRPWASGRFSSYEQYF.

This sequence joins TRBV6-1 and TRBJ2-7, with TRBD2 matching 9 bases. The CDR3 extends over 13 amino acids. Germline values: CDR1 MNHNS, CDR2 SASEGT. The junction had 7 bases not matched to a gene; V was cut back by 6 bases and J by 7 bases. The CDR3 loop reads CASSAGLADEQYF. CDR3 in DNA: TGTGCCAGCAGCGCGGGACTAGCTGATGAGCAGTACTTC.